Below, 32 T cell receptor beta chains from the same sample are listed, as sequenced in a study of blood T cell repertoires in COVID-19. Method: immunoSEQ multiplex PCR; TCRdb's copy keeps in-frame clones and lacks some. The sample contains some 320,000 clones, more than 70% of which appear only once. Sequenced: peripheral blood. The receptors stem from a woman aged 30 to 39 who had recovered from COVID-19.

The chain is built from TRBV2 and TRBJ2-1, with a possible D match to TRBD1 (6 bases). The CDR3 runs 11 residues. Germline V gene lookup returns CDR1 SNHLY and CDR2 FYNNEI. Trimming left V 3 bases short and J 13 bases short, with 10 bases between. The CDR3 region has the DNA TGTGCCAGCAGTGAGAGGGGGAGCCAGTTCTTC. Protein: CASSERGSQFF.

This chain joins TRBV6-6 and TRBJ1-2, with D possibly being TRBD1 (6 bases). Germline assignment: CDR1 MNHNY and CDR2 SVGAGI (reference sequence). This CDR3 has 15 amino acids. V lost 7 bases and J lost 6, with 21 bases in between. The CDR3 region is CASTPTPVQGDGYTF. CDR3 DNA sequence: TGTGCCAGCACCCCCACCCCAGTACAGGGCGATGGCTACACCTTC.

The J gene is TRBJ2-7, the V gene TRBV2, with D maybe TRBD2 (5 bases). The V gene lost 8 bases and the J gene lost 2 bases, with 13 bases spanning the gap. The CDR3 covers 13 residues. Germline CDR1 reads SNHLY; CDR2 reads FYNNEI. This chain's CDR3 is CASVTGVAYEQYF. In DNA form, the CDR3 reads TGTGCCAGCGTAACCGGGGTTGCCTACGAGCAGTACTTC.

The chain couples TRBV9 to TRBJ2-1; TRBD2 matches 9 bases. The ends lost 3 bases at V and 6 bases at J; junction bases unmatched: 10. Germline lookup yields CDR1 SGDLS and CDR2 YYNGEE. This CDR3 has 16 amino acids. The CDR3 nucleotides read TGTGCCAGCAGCGGACTAGGACTAGCGTCCCTCAATGAGCAGTTCTTC. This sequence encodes CASSGLGLASLNEQFF. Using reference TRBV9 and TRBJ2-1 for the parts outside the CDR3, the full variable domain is DSGVTQTPKHLITATGQRVTLRCSPRSGDLSVYWYQQSLDQGLQFLIQYYNGEERAKGNILERFSAQQFPDLHSELNLSSLELGDSALYFCASSGLGLASLNEQFFGPGTRLTVL.

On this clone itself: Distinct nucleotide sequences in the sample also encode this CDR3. The CDR3 DNA reads TGTGCCAGCAGCTTAGGGGGGGGTCAGCCCCAGCATTTT. Translation: CASSLGGGQPQHF. V gene TRBV7-2 combines with J gene TRBJ1-5; the D gene is possibly TRBD1 (5 bases). Germline V lookup: CDR1 SGHTA, CDR2 FQGNSA. The length of the CDR3 is 13 residues. Trimming pared 1 base from V and 6 bases from J, leaving 7 bases between.

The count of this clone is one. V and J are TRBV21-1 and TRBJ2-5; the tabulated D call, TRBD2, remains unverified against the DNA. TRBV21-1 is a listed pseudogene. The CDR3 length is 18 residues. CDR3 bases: TGTGCCAGCAGCACTTTAGCGGGCCGAACTCAAGGAACGGAGACCCAGTACTTC. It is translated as CASSTLAGRTQGTETQYF.

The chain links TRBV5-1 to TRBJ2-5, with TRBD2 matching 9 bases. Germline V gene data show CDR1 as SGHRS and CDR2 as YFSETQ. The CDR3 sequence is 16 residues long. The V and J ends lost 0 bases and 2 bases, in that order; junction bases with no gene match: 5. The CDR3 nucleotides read TGCGCCAGCAGCTTGGGACTAGCGGCGAGTCAAGAGACCCAGTACTTC. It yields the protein CASSLGLAASQETQYF.

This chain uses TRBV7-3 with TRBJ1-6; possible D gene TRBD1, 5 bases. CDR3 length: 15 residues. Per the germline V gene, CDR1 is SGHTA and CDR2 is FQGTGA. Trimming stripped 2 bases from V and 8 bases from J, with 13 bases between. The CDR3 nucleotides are TGTGCCAGCAGCTTAGGGCAGGGTAGTCATTCACCCCTCCACTTT. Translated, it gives CASSLGQGSHSPLHF.

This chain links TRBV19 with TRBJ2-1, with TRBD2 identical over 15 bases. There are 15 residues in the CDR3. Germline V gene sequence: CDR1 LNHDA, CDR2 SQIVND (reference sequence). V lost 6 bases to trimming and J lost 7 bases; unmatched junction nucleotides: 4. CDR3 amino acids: CASSRTSGGVNEQFF. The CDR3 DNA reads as TGTGCCAGTAGCCGGACTAGCGGGGGGGTGAATGAGCAGTTCTTC.

Here the CDR3 reads CASSPTGPYEQYF. The CDR3 bases are TGTGCCAGTAGTCCAACAGGCCCCTACGAGCAGTACTTC. J is TRBJ2-7 and V is TRBV19; D is perhaps TRBD1 (5 bases). Trimming cost V 5 bases and J 2 bases, with 10 bases left between them. The germline gives CDR1 LNHDA, CDR2 SQIVND (reference sequence). The CDR3 consists of 13 residues. Together with reference TRBV19 and TRBJ2-7, the CDR3 gives the full variable domain: DGGITQSPKYLFRKEGQNVTLSCEQNLNHDAMYWYRQDPGQGLRLIYYSQIVNDFQKGDIAEGYSVSREKKESFPLTVTSAQKNPTAFYLCASSPTGPYEQYFGPGTRLTVT.

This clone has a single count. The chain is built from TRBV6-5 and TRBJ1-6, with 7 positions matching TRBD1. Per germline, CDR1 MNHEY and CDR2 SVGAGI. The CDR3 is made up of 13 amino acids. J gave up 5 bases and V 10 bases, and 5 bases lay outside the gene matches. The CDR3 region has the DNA TGTGCCACCCGGGACAGCCATAATTCACCCCTCCACTTT. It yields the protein CATRDSHNSPLHF.

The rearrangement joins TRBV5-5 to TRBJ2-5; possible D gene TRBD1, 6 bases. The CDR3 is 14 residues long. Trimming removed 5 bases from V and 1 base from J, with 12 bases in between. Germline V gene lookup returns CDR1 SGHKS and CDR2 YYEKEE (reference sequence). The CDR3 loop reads CASRRTAFQETQYF. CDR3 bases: TGTGCCAGCAGGCGGACAGCTTTCCAAGAGACCCAGTACTTC.

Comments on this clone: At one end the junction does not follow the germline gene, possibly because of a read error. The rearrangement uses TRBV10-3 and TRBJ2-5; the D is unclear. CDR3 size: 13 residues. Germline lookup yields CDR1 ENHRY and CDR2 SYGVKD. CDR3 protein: CAISPSLEEAQYF. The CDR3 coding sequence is TGTGCCATCAGTCCCTCACTGGAAGAGGCCCAGTACTTC.

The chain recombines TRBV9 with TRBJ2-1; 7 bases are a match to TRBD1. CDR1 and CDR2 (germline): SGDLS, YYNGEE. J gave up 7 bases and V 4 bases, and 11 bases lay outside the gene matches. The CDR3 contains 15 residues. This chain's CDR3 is CASSQTGQRQNEQFF. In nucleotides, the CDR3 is TGTGCCAGCAGCCAGACGGGACAGAGACAAAATGAGCAGTTCTTC.

CDR3 residues: CSVDRGEETQYF. CDR3 nucleotide sequence: TGCAGCGTTGACAGGGGGGAAGAGACCCAGTACTTC. The J gene is TRBJ2-5, the V gene TRBV29-1; the D gene is possibly TRBD1 (7 bases). Trimming stripped 3 bases from V and 3 bases from J, with 8 bases between. The length of the CDR3 is 12 residues. Germline-derived CDR1 and CDR2 are SQVTM and ANQGSEA. The full variable domain, with the rest looked up from reference TRBV29-1 and TRBJ2-5, is SAVISQKPSRDICQRGTSLTIQCQVDSQVTMMFWYRQQPGQSLTLIATANQGSEATYESGFVIDKFPISRPNLTFSTLTVSNMSPEDSSIYLCSVDRGEETQYFGPGTRLLVL.

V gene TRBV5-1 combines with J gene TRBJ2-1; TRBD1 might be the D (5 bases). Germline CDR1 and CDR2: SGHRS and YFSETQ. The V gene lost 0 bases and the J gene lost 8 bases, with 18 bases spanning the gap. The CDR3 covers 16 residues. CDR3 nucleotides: TGCGCCAGCAGCTTGGCCTTGGCAGCGTTAGGGGATGAGCAGTTCTTC. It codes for CASSLALAALGDEQFF.

In DNA form, the CDR3 reads TGTGCCAGCAGCGCGGGACAGCATAATTCACCCCTCCACTTT. This codes for CASSAGQHNSPLHF. V and J are TRBV5-6 and TRBJ1-6, with 7 bases fitting TRBD1. J gave up 5 bases and V 4 bases, and 3 bases lay outside the gene matches. The germline V gene has CDR1 SGHDT and CDR2 YYEEEE. The CDR3 extends over 14 amino acids.

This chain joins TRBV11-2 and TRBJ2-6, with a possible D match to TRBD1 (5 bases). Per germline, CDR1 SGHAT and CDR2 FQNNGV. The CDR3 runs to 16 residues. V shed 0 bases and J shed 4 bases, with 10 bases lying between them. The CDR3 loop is CASSLDSGSGANVLTF. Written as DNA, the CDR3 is TGTGCCAGCAGCTTAGATTCAGGGTCCGGGGCCAACGTCCTGACTTTC. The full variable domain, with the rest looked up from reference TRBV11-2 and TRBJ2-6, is EAGVAQSPRYKIIEKRQSVAFWCNPISGHATLYWYQQILGQGPKLLIQFQNNGVVDDSQLPKDRFSAERLKGVDSTLKIQPAKLEDSAVYLCASSLDSGSGANVLTFGAGSRLTVL.

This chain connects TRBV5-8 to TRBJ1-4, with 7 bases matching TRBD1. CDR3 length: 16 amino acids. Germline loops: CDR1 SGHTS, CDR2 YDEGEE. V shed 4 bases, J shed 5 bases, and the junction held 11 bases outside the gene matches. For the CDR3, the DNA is TGTGCCAGCAGCCTCCGGGACAGCATTCGAAATGAAAAACTGTTTTTT. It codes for CASSLRDSIRNEKLFF.

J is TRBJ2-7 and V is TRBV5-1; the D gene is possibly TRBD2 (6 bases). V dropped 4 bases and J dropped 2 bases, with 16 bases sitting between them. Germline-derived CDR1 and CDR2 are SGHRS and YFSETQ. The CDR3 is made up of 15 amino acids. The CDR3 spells CASSPAPTSAYEQYF. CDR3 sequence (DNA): TGCGCCAGCAGCCCGGCCCCGACTAGTGCCTACGAGCAGTACTTC.

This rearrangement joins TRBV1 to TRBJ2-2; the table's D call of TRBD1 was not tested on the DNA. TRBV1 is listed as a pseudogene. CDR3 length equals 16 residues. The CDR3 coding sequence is TGCACCAGCAGCCAAGCGCCGGGACAGAACACCGGGGAGCTGTTTTTT. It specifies CTSSQAPGQNTGELFF.

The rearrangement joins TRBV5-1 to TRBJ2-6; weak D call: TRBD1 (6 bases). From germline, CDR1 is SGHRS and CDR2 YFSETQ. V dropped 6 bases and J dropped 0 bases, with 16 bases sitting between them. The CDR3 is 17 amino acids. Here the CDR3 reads CASTPGAGFSGANVLTF. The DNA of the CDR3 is TGCGCCAGCACTCCAGGGGCAGGGTTCTCTGGGGCCAACGTCCTGACTTTC.

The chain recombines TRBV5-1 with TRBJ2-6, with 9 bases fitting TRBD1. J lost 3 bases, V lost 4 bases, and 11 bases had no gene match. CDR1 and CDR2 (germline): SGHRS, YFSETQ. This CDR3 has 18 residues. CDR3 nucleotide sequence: TGCGCCAGCAGCGTCCGGGACAGGGTTCCCTATGGGGCCAACGTCCTGACTTTC. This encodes CASSVRDRVPYGANVLTF.

The CDR3 sequence: CASSFPEETQYF. Here the CDR3 DNA reads TGTGCCAGCAGTTTCCCAGAAGAGACCCAGTACTTC. This sequence joins TRBV6-2 or TRBV6-3 and TRBJ2-5; D gene ambiguous. The V gene lost 4 bases and the J gene lost 3 bases, with 6 bases spanning the gap. The germline V gene has CDR1 MNHEY and CDR2 SVGEGT. The CDR3 runs 12 residues.

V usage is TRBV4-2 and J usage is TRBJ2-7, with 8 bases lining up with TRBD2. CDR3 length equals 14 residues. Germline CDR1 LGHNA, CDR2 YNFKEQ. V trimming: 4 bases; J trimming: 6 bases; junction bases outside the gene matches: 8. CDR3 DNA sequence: TGTGCCAGCAGCCGGACCGGGACTAGGGGCGAGCAGTACTTC. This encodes CASSRTGTRGEQYF.

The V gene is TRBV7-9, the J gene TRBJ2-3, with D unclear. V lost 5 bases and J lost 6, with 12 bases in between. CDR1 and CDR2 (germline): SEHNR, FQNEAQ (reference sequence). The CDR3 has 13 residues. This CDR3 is CASSPEVLDTQYF. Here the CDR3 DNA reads TGTGCCAGCAGCCCAGAAGTGCTTGATACGCAGTATTTT. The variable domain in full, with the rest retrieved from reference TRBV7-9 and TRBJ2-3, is DTGVSQNPRHKITKRGQNVTFRCDPISEHNRLYWYRQTLGQGPEFLTYFQNEAQLEKSRLLSDRFSAERPKGSFSTLEIQRTEQGDSAMYLCASSPEVLDTQYFGPGTRLTVL.

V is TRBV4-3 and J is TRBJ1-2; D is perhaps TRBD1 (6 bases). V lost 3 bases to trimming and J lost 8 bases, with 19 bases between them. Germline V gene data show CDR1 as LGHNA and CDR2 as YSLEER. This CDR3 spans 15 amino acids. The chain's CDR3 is CASSQAFGTQGGYTF. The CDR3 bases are TGCGCCAGCAGCCAGGCCTTCGGGACACAGGGCGGCTACACCTTC.

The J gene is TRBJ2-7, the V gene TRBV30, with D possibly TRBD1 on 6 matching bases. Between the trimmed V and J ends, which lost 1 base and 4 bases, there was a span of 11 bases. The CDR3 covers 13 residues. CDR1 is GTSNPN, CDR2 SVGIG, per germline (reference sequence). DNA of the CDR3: TGTGCCTGGAGTGAAGGGACACTATACGAGCAGTACTTC. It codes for CAWSEGTLYEQYF.

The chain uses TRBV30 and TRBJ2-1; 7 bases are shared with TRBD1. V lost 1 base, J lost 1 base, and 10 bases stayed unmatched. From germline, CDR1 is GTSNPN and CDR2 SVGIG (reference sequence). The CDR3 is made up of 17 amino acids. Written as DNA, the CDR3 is TGTGCCTGGAGTGCCCCGACAGGGCGTCGATCCTACAATGAGCAGTTCTTC. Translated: CAWSAPTGRRSYNEQFF.

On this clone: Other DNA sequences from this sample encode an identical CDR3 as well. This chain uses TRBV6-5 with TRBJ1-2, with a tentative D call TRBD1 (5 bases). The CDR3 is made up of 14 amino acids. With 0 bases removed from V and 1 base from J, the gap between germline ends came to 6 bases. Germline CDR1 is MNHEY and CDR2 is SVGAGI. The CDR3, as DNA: TGTGCCAGCAGTTACTCTCAGGGTAACTATGGCTACACCTTC. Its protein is CASSYSQGNYGYTF.

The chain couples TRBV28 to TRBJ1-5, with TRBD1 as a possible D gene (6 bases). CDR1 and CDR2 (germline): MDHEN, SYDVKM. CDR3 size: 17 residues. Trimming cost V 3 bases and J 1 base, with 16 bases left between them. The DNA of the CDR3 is TGTGCCAGCAGTTTGTTGGACAGCCCTAAGAGCAATCAGCCCCAGCATTTT. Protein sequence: CASSLLDSPKSNQPQHF. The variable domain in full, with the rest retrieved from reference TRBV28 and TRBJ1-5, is DVKVTQSSRYLVKRTGEKVFLECVQDMDHENMFWYRQDPGLGLRLIYFSYDVKMKEKGDIPEGYSVSREKKERFSLILESASTNQTSMYLCASSLLDSPKSNQPQHFGDGTRLSIL.

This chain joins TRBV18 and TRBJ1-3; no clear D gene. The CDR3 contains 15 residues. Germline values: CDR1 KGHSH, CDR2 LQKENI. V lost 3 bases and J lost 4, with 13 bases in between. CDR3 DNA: TGTGCCAGCTCACCCGACTCAGATGGGGGAAACACCATATATTTT. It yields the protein CASSPDSDGGNTIYF. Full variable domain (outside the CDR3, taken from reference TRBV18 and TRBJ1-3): NAGVMQNPRHLVRRRGQEARLRCSPMKGHSHVYWYRQLPEEGLKFMVYLQKENIIDESGMPKERFSAEFPKEGPSILRIQQVVRGDSAAYFCASSPDSDGGNTIYFGEGSWLTVV.